The 29 T cell receptor beta chains in this list originate from one sample, sequenced in a study of OX40 agonist ivuxolimab in advanced cancers. Generated by immunoSEQ multiplex PCR, the TCRdb table keeps only in-frame clones and is missing some. The table shows roughly 81,000 clones, with 70% to 90% occurring only once. Sequenced material: CD4+ or CD8+ T cells sorted from blood, taken in a trial of the OX40 agonist ivuxolimab. These receptors were collected from an adult with an advanced solid tumor such as melanoma, head and neck, liver or kidney cancer.

About this clone itself: The germline gene is not matched at one end of the junction; a read error may be the cause. The V gene is TRBV7-2, the J gene TRBJ2-5; D perhaps matches TRBD2 (5 bases). The J call may be faulty, since TRBJ2-7 better matches the DNA end. Germline CDR1 is SGHTA and CDR2 is FQGNSA. CDR3 length: 13 residues. CDR3 protein: CASSQEPGSEQYF. DNA for the CDR3: TGCGCCAGCAGCCAAGAGCCGGGATCCGAGCAGTACTTC.

This chain connects TRBV6-5 to TRBJ2-5, with a tentative D call TRBD1 (5 bases). The V end lost 0 bases, the J end lost 4 bases, and 12 bases lay between the germline ends. CDR1 and CDR2 (germline): MNHEY, SVGAGI. CDR3 length: 15 residues. DNA of the CDR3: TGTGCCAGCAGTTACTCTCCGACAGACCCAGAGACCCAGTACTTC. This translates into CASSYSPTDPETQYF.

The chain joins TRBV14 to TRBJ2-1; 8 nucleotides agree with TRBD2. Germline V gives CDR1 SGHDN, CDR2 FVKESK. The CDR3 has 17 residues. The J segment lost 5 bases and the V segment lost 0 bases, leaving 9 bases of the junction unmatched. The CDR3, as DNA: TGTGCCAGCAGCCAAGATCTTGGAGCGGGAGTAAACAATGAGCAGTTCTTC. Its translation is CASSQDLGAGVNNEQFF.

The chain links TRBV27 to TRBJ1-1; D is perhaps TRBD1 (5 bases). Trimming pared 7 bases from V and 11 bases from J, leaving 17 bases between. The CDR3 has 12 residues. Germline V gives CDR1 MNHEY, CDR2 SMNVEV (reference sequence). CDR3 bases: TGTGCCAGCAACGATCCAGGGAGGGAGGCTTTCTTT. It codes for CASNDPGREAFF.

The V call is TRBV27, the J call TRBJ1-3, with a possible D match to TRBD1 (5 bases). Trimming took off 4 bases at V and 3 bases at J, with 16 bases between the two ends. The CDR3 length is 16 residues. The germline V gene encodes CDR1 MNHEY and CDR2 SMNVEV (reference sequence). The CDR3, as DNA: TGTGCCAGCAGTTCCTCGACAGCCGGTGGTGGAAACACCATATATTTT. Protein sequence: CASSSSTAGGGNTIYF.

The V and J genes are TRBV6-4 and TRBJ1-1; D is possibly TRBD1 (5 bases). The length of the CDR3 is 15 residues. V was shortened by 6 bases and J by 1 base, with 15 bases between the two germline ends. In germline, CDR1 is MRHNA, CDR2 SNTAGT. The CDR3 region is CASRTRDGANTEAFF. In nucleotides, the CDR3 is TGTGCCAGCAGGACCAGGGATGGGGCGAACACTGAAGCTTTCTTT.

In the case of this clone: This sample also contains other DNA sequences that code for the same CDR3. The chain is built from TRBV2 and TRBJ2-6; the D gene could be TRBD1 or TRBD2 (6 bases each). The germline CDR1 and CDR2 sequences are SNHLY and FYNNEI. The CDR3 loop spans 15 amino acids. Trimming left V 3 bases short and J 4 bases short, with 10 bases between. CDR3 sequence reads: CASSDWGAGANVLTF. The CDR3 region has the DNA TGTGCCAGCAGTGATTGGGGGGCAGGGGCCAACGTCCTGACTTTC.

The rearrangement joins TRBV18 to TRBJ1-1; D gene ambiguous. Germline loops: CDR1 KGHSH, CDR2 LQKENI. This CDR3 contains 15 residues. The V end was cut by 6 bases, the J end by 1 base, with 15 bases between. CDR3 region: CASSALGLWNTEAFF. The CDR3, as DNA: TGTGCCAGCTCCGCCCTAGGCCTTTGGAACACTGAAGCTTTCTTT.

CDR3 coding DNA: TGTGCCAGTACAAAGACAGGGTACAATGAGCAGTTCTTC. Translating it yields CASTKTGYNEQFF. The J gene is TRBJ2-1, the V gene TRBV19; 7 bases line up with TRBD1. The germline gives CDR1 LNHDA, CDR2 SQIVND (reference sequence). The CDR3 totals 13 residues. V was pared by 7 bases and J by 4 bases, with 4 bases of the junction left unmatched.

This clone appeared a few times. The chain has TRBV5-4 and TRBJ2-5; no reliable D call. V was cut by 2 bases and J by 1 base, with 6 bases left in between. This CDR3 is 13 amino acids long. Germline CDR1 reads SGHNT; CDR2 reads YYREEE (reference sequence). CDR3 region: CASSLRAQETQYF. For the CDR3, the DNA is TGTGCCAGCAGCTTACGAGCCCAAGAGACCCAGTACTTC. Looking up the rest from reference TRBV5-4 and TRBJ2-5 gives the full variable domain: ETGVTQSPTHLIKTRGQQVTLRCSSQSGHNTVSWYQQALGQGPQFIFQYYREEENGRGNFPPRFSGLQFPNYSSELNVNALELDDSALYLCASSLRAQETQYFGPGTRLLVL.

This sequence joins TRBV9 and TRBJ1-3; D perhaps matches TRBD1 (6 bases). CDR3 length: 17 residues. Germline assignment: CDR1 SGDLS and CDR2 YYNGEE. V was shortened by 2 bases and J by 1 base, with 16 bases between the two germline ends. CDR3 protein: CASSVSQGRSSGNTIYF. The CDR3 DNA reads as TGTGCCAGCAGCGTTTCGCAGGGGCGATCGTCTGGAAACACCATATATTTT. Complete variable domain (other parts from reference TRBV9 and TRBJ1-3): DSGVTQTPKHLITATGQRVTLRCSPRSGDLSVYWYQQSLDQGLQFLIQYYNGEERAKGNILERFSAQQFPDLHSELNLSSLELGDSALYFCASSVSQGRSSGNTIYFGEGSWLTVV.

This chain links TRBV6-1 with TRBJ1-1; D is uncertain. V lost 2 bases and J lost 1, with 8 bases in between. In germline, CDR1 is MNHNS, CDR2 SASEGT. The CDR3 contains 14 residues. Here the CDR3 DNA reads TGTGCCAGCAGTGAAAGCCTTGGGAACACTGAAGCTTTCTTT. Residues: CASSESLGNTEAFF.

The J gene is TRBJ1-5, the V gene TRBV27; 9 bases agree with TRBD1. The J segment lost 7 bases and the V segment lost 6 bases, leaving 7 bases of the junction unmatched. Germline CDR1 MNHEY, CDR2 SMNVEV (reference sequence). CDR3 size: 14 residues. The CDR3 here is CASRRQGDEQPQHF. The CDR3 DNA reads as TGTGCCAGCAGACGACAGGGGGATGAGCAGCCCCAGCATTTT.

This chain links TRBV5-1 with TRBJ1-5; D gene ambiguous. The CDR3 contains 16 residues. V was pared by 3 bases and J by 4 bases, with 17 bases between. From germline, CDR1 is SGHRS and CDR2 YFSETQ. The CDR3 sequence: CASSCWTKRRNQPQHF. CDR3 nucleotides: TGCGCCAGCAGCTGCTGGACCAAACGGAGAAATCAGCCCCAGCATTTT.

The chain is built from TRBV7-6 and TRBJ1-1; D not resolved. Germline V lookup: CDR1 SGHVS, CDR2 FNYEAQ. Trimming removed 5 bases from V and 1 base from J, with 2 bases in between. The CDR3 sequence is 11 residues long. The CDR3 here is CASSQNTEAFF. The DNA of the CDR3 is TGTGCCAGCAGCCAGAACACTGAAGCTTTCTTT.

This clone has just a few counts. The genes are TRBV10-1 and TRBJ2-2; unclear D gene. The CDR3 sequence is 12 residues long. The V end was cut by 4 bases, the J end by 3 bases, with 3 bases between. Germline V gives CDR1 WNHNN, CDR2 SYGVQD (reference sequence). CDR3 amino acids: CASSGYTGELFF. The DNA for the CDR3 is TGCGCCAGCAGTGGGTACACCGGGGAGCTGTTTTTT.

This rearrangement joins TRBV12-5 to TRBJ2-7; 8 bases agree with TRBD1. In germline, CDR1 is LGHNT, CDR2 FRNRAP. V lost 0 bases and J lost 2; bases outside the gene matches: 9. CDR3 length: 17 amino acids. CDR3 nucleotide sequence: TGTGCTAGTGGTTTGGTACCCGACAGGGGCTTTCCCTACGAGCAGTACTTC. Translating it yields CASGLVPDRGFPYEQYF.

The chain carries TRBV7-2 and TRBJ2-7, with 10 nucleotides matching TRBD1. V was clipped by 6 bases and J by 3 bases; unmatched bases: 8. The germline CDR1 and CDR2 sequences are SGHTA and FQGNSA. This CDR3 spans 15 amino acids. The CDR3 spells CASSSPGQGNYEQYF. The CDR3 DNA sequence: TGTGCCAGCAGTTCTCCGGGACAGGGGAACTACGAGCAGTACTTC.

This clone was counted only a few times. The chain couples TRBV5-6 to TRBJ2-7; 11 nucleotides align to TRBD1. The CDR3 is made up of 15 amino acids. The V gene end was trimmed by 7 bases and the J gene end by 5 bases; junction bases not matched to a gene: 11. CDR1 and CDR2 (germline): SGHDT, YYEEEE. This chain's CDR3 is CASLKLWTGGHEQYF. The CDR3 DNA follows: TGTGCCAGCCTGAAATTGTGGACAGGGGGCCACGAGCAGTACTTC.

This sequence joins TRBV5-1 and TRBJ2-7, with 9 bases matching TRBD1. V gave up 3 bases and J gave up 6 bases; unmatched junction bases: 7. The CDR3 runs 14 residues. CDR1 and CDR2 (germline): SGHRS, YFSETQ. Here the CDR3 reads CASSWWTGEGEQYF. CDR3 nucleotide sequence: TGCGCCAGCAGCTGGTGGACAGGGGAGGGCGAGCAGTACTTC.

Only one count was recorded for this clone. The rearrangement joins TRBV6-1 to TRBJ1-5; TRBD1 might be the D (5 bases). This CDR3 comprises 18 residues. The germline gives CDR1 MNHNS, CDR2 SASEGT. Trimming left V 3 bases short and J 4 bases short, with 22 bases between. The CDR3 nucleotides read TGTGCCAGCAGTGAGTTCTTCCCGGGACGTCGGGGTAATCAGCCCCAGCATTTT. This sequence encodes CASSEFFPGRRGNQPQHF.

This clone was seen just once. The CDR3 loop reads CASSLPGGNTEAFF. The CDR3 nucleotides read TGCGCCAGCAGCTTGCCTGGGGGGAACACTGAAGCTTTCTTT. The chain combines TRBV5-1 with TRBJ1-1; possibly TRBD1 for D (5 bases). The germline V gene encodes CDR1 SGHRS and CDR2 YFSETQ. Trimming shortened V by 1 base and J by 1 base, and 8 bases separated the two germline ends. The CDR3 contains 14 residues.

V usage is TRBV7-2 and J usage is TRBJ2-7; the D gene is possibly TRBD1 (6 bases). This CDR3 comprises 12 residues. Trimming took off 5 bases at V and 4 bases at J, with 9 bases between the two ends. CDR1 is SGHTA, CDR2 FQGNSA, per germline. CDR3 DNA: TGTGCCAGCAGCCGGACAGATTACGAGCAGTACTTC. This codes for CASSRTDYEQYF.

The chain is built from TRBV11-2 and TRBJ2-2, with D uncertain. V was cut by 4 bases and J by 4 bases, with 13 bases left in between. The germline V gene has CDR1 SGHAT and CDR2 FQNNGV. The CDR3 loop spans 15 amino acids. The CDR3 nucleotides read TGTGCCAGCAGCTCGGTTGGGCTGGGCACCGGGGAGCTGTTTTTT. Translation gives CASSSVGLGTGELFF.

This sequence joins TRBV4-2 and TRBJ2-7; TRBD2 matches 11 bases. V was pared by 0 bases and J by 3 bases, with 16 bases of the junction left unmatched. CDR3 length equals 20 residues. CDR1 is LGHNA and CDR2 is YNFKEQ in the germline V gene. The CDR3 nucleotides are TGTGCCAGCAGCCAAGAACCCACTAGCGGGAGAACTGAAGAAAGCTACGAGCAGTACTTC. Translated, it gives CASSQEPTSGRTEESYEQYF.

This clone was recorded once. The chain couples TRBV2 to TRBJ1-6; TRBD1 is a possible D gene (5 bases). Germline CDR1 is SNHLY and CDR2 is FYNNEI. Deletions cut 6 bases from V and 0 bases from J, with 9 bases between. This CDR3 comprises 15 residues. The CDR3, as DNA: TGTGCCAGCAGAGCGGACAACTCCTATAATTCACCCCTCCACTTT. This translates into CASRADNSYNSPLHF.

J is TRBJ1-4 and V is TRBV28, with D uncertain. Per the germline V gene, CDR1 is MDHEN and CDR2 is SYDVKM. V shed 6 bases and J shed 0 bases, with 8 bases lying between them. The CDR3 is 14 amino acids. This CDR3 is CASSEGSTNEKLFF. The CDR3 DNA follows: TGTGCCAGCAGCGAGGGATCAACTAATGAAAAACTGTTTTTT.

This clone was detected only a few times. The chain recombines TRBV20-1 with TRBJ1-1; D is ambiguous. The V gene's germline CDR1 is DFQATT and CDR2 SNEGSKA (reference sequence). V was trimmed by 6 bases and J by 7 bases, leaving 12 bases between them. This CDR3 is 11 amino acids long. The CDR3 nucleotides read TGCAGTGCCCCAGACGGAATTGAAGCTTTCTTT. Protein sequence: CSAPDGIEAFF.

V is TRBV9 and J is TRBJ2-3; tentatively, D is TRBD1 (6 bases). V was shortened by 4 bases and J by 6 bases, with 18 bases between the two germline ends. In germline, CDR1 is SGDLS, CDR2 YYNGEE. This CDR3 contains 15 residues. CDR3 nucleotide sequence: TGTGCCAGCAGCCCCCAGGGGAATTCGAGGGATACGCAGTATTTT. Its translation: CASSPQGNSRDTQYF. The full variable domain, completed using reference TRBV9 and TRBJ2-3, is DSGVTQTPKHLITATGQRVTLRCSPRSGDLSVYWYQQSLDQGLQFLIQYYNGEERAKGNILERFSAQQFPDLHSELNLSSLELGDSALYFCASSPQGNSRDTQYFGPGTRLTVL.